This TCR beta chain appears in the sequencing data of a study of cytomegalovirus exposure and HLA in healthy donors. Whole-study findings and limits: Roughly uniform sequencing depth across donors was assumed, possibly incorrectly. In a later analysis, common viral pathogens appeared linked to several of the most significant clusters. Later on, an analysis showed TCR association rates differing by HLA locus, with DRB1 the most and HLA-C the fewest. Available immune exposure information covered CMV serostatus only.

V gave up 5 bases and J gave up 7 bases, with 17 bases separating them. The germline CDR1 and CDR2 sequences are MNHEY and SMNVEV (reference sequence). The length of the CDR3 is 15 residues. PCR was performed using 60 Vbeta and 13 Jbeta primers. Profiled with immunoSEQ multiplex PCR; TCRdb holds only in-frame clones, not every one. Among more than 130,000 clones listed, about 75% were seen once. The table lists this clone with a few counts. Its matching antigen is unknown. The receptor comes from a man between 18 and 35 years old in good health and CMV-seronegative. This chain connects TRBV27 to TRBJ1-4, with D perhaps matching TRBD1 (5 bases). The sequencing input was PBMCs. The DNA for the CDR3 is TGTGCCAGCAGTCCCAGGGCAGGGTTGAGTGAAAAACTGTTTTTT. Amino acid sequence: CASSPRAGLSEKLFF.